The entry below describes one TCR beta chain. Its specificity is unknown. Germline V gene sequence: CDR1 MNHEY, CDR2 SVGAGI. The CDR3 spans 15 residues. The ends were cut back, 0 bases at V and 4 bases at J, with 12 bases in the middle. Genomic DNA belonging to each subset was distributed in equal measure over several immunoSEQ plates. Produced via immunoSEQ multiplex PCR; TCRdb's table is partial and in-frame only. The profile covers 2 million or so clones, with 90% to 95% appearing a single time and more than 0.1% taken by the ten largest. Among the donors, all were Caucasian adults who lived in Nashville, Tennessee. The data belong to a study of shared clonotypes between healthy human individuals. Broader study findings: Compared with memory subsets, naive subsets generally had larger estimated richness. The rarefaction results pointed to incomplete sorted-subset sequencing despite large depth.

The clonotype comes from a man between 18 and 29 years old in good health. The sequencing input was naive CD4+ T cells sorted from blood. Subset in this sample: CD45RA+ positively selected. J is TRBJ1-1 and V is TRBV6-5; weak D call: TRBD1 (5 bases). The CDR3 DNA reads TGTGCCAGCAGTTACTCCGGAGGGGTAAGCACTGAAGCTTTCTTT. Its protein product is CASSYSGGVSTEAFF.